The rows below give T cell receptor beta chains drawn from one sample of a study of quantifying T cell responses using KT2 cells. TCRdb re-called the UMI-ligation and nested PCR reads through MiXCR, storing one row per CDR3 protein. The table includes more than 55,000 distinct CDR3 sequences, 10% to 15% detected once. Material for sequencing was PBMCs spiked with cells of the T cell clone KT2. The receptors come from a human donor. CDR3s include the opening cysteine and the closing phenylalanine or tryptophan. A D gene is named only where the DNA matches it firmly. Expanded clones are given a class, and other clones once, few, many or no size at all.

TRBV4-1	TRBJ1-4	-	TRBD1	CASSQNTGAGEKLFF	TGCGCCAGCAGCCAAAATACAGGGGCGGGTGAAAAACTGTTTTTT
TRBV7-9	TRBJ2-2	few	TRBD2	CASSLAASGSANTGELFF	TGTGCCAGCAGCTTAGCAGCTAGCGGGAGCGCGAACACCGGGGAGCTGTTTTTT
TRBV7-2	TRBJ2-3	-	-	CASSLAEGTQYF	TGTGCCAGCAGCTTAGCGGAGGGTACGCAGTATTTT
TRBV5-4	TRBJ2-3	once	TRBD2	CASSTISGIAGGSTDTQYF	TGTGCCAGCAGTACTATCTCTGGCATAGCGGGAGGGAGCACAGATACGCAGTATTTT
TRBV29-1	TRBJ1-1	-	-	CSVVGWATEAFF	TGCAGCGTTGTCGGGTGGGCCACTGAAGCTTTCTTT
TRBV6-6	TRBJ1-3	-	-	CASSPLPGNTIYF	TGTGCCAGCAGCCCCCTCCCTGGAAACACCATATATTTT
TRBV18	TRBJ1-1	-	-	CASSPISERDTEAFF	TGTGCCAGCTCACCAATCTCGGAGCGAGACACTGAAGCTTTCTTT
TRBV27	TRBJ2-3	few	TRBD2	CASSPTSGTRYGTQYF	TGTGCCAGCAGTCCGACTAGCGGGACTAGATATGGTACGCAGTATTTT
TRBV6-5	TRBJ2-1	many	TRBD1	CASSRDRGISYNEQFF	TGTGCCAGCAGTCGTGACAGGGGCATATCCTACAATGAGCAGTTCTTC
TRBV20-1	TRBJ1-1	-	-	CSARDPQPSYEAFF	TGCAGTGCTAGAGACCCTCAGCCGTCCTATGAAGCTTTCTTT
TRBV29-1	TRBJ1-1	many	-	CSVEGAGVANTEAFF	TGCAGCGTTGAAGGCGCAGGGGTAGCGAACACTGAAGCTTTCTTT
TRBV20-1	TRBJ1-1	few	-	CSARVTDMNTEAFF	TGCAGTGCTAGAGTGACAGACATGAACACTGAAGCTTTCTTT
TRBV29-1	TRBJ1-3	many	-	CSVVQEAGNTIYF	TGCAGCGTTGTACAGGAGGCTGGAAACACCATATATTTT
TRBV15	TRBJ1-1	-	-	CATSRTPRGRRTEAFF	TGTGCCACCAGCAGAACGCCTCGCGGTCGGAGGACTGAAGCTTTCTTT
TRBV2	TRBJ1-6	-	TRBD1	CASSGRGGHSSYNSPLHF	TGTGCCAGCAGTGGCAGGGGGGGGCATAGCTCCTATAATTCACCCCTCCACTTT
TRBV20-1	TRBJ2-3	medium-sized	-	CSGTLRGTQYF	TGCAGTGGCACTTTACGGGGTACGCAGTATTTT
TRBV12-3/TRBV12-4	TRBJ2-5	-	-	CASSLGRKETQYF	TGTGCCAGCAGTTTAGGTAGAAAAGAGACCCAGTACTTC
TRBV9	TRBJ2-1	few	-	CASSVGRGPYNEQFF	TGTGCCAGCAGCGTAGGAAGGGGCCCCTACAATGAGCAGTTCTTC
TRBV5-1	TRBJ2-1	-	TRBD2	CASSFTSGSSYNEQFF	TGCGCCAGCAGCTTTACTAGCGGGAGCTCCTACAATGAGCAGTTCTTC
TRBV27	TRBJ2-4	-	TRBD2	CASSERGGAAKNIQYF	TGTGCCAGCAGTGAGCGGGGGGGCGCTGCCAAAAACATTCAGTACTTC